There are many counts of the clone carrying this T cell receptor (beta chain). Its specificity is unknown. Ahead of thyroid surgery, no patient had received treatment of any kind. The data were obtained in a study of metastatic and nonmetastatic thyroid tumors. Study-wide context: Samples came from malignant and benign thyroid patients, and repertoires were compared across blood and tumor or nodule tissue.

Under the authors' procedure: A classifier for distant metastasis in papillary thyroid cancer was constructed using CDR3 differences observed across clinicopathological groups. TCRdb re-called the PCR reads with MiXCR. The V and J calls shown here were made by TCRdb, not taken from the authors' results. In the table there are under 55,000 clones, approximately 17% of which are singletons. Germline V gene data show CDR1 as MNHNS and CDR2 as SASEGT. V shed 6 bases and J 0 bases; nucleotides not matched to a gene: 3. CDR3 length: 15 amino acids. Findings and limits, study-wide: Benign nodules reportedly had significantly lower TCR beta diversity than malignant thyroid tumors in blood and tumor.

The V and J genes are TRBV6-1 and TRBJ2-1; 9 bases line up with TRBD2. Material: blood. This TCR came from a female donor with papillary thyroid cancer or a benign thyroid nodule (not recorded which). Some clones in this sample may be carry-over from other donors' samples. In nucleotides, the CDR3 is TGTGCCAGCAGGTCGACTAGCGGCTCCTACAATGAGCAGTTCTTC. Translated, it gives CASRSTSGSYNEQFF.